This paragraph reports one T cell receptor (beta chain). Its target is not known. TCRdb's table, derived via immunoSEQ multiplex PCR, lists solely in-frame clones and lacks some. The table includes about 60,000 clones, approximately 90% detected once. These data belong to a study of OX40 agonist ivuxolimab in advanced cancers. The wider study: Ivuxolimab doses were 0.01, 0.1, 0.3, 1.5, 3 or 10 mg/kg every 2 weeks.

General study findings and limits: Also showing low normalized T-cell clonal expansion were some of the nonresponders.

Germline V gene sequence: CDR1 SGHRS, CDR2 YFSETQ. V lost 2 bases to trimming and J lost 6 bases; unmatched junction nucleotides: 10. The CDR3 length is 15 residues. The J gene is TRBJ2-7, the V gene TRBV5-1; 8 bases agree with TRBD1. The TCR sequence derives from an adult with an advanced solid tumor such as melanoma, head and neck, liver or kidney cancer. Sample: CD4+ or CD8+ T cells sorted from blood, taken in a trial of the OX40 agonist ivuxolimab. The CDR3 DNA is TGCGCCAGCAGCTTCTGGACAGGGCAGGTGGGCGAGCAGTACTTC. Its translation: CASSFWTGQVGEQYF.